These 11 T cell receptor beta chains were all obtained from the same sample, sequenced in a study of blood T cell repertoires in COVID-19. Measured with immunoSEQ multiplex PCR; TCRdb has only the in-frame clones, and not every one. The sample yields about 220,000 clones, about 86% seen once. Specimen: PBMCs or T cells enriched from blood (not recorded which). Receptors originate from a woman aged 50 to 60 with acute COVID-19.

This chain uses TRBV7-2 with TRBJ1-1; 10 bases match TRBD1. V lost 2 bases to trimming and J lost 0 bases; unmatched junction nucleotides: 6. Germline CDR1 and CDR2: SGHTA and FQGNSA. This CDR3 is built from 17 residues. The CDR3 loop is CASSLYGTGVVNTEAFF. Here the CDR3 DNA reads TGTGCCAGCAGCTTATATGGGACAGGGGTGGTGAACACTGAAGCTTTCTTT.

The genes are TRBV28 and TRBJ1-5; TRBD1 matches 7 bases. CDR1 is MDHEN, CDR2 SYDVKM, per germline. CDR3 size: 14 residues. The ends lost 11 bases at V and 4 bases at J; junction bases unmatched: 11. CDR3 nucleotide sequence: TGTGCCGGACAGCGGCAGGGGGAAAATCAGCCCCAGCATTTT. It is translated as CAGQRQGENQPQHF.

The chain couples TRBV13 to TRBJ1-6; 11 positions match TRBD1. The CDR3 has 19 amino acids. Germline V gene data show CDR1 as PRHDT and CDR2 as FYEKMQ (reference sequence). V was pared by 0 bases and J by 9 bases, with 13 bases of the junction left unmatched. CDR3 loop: CASSLGGSRTGGLGSPLHF. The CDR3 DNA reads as TGTGCCAGCAGCTTAGGCGGGTCGAGGACAGGGGGCTTGGGTTCACCCCTCCACTTT.

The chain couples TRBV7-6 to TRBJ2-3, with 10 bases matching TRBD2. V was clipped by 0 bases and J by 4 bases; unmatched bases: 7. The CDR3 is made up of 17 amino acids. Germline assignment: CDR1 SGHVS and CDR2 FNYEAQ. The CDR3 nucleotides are TGTGCCAGCAGCTTAGCGGTAGCGGGAGGTGGTTCAGATACGCAGTATTTT. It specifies CASSLAVAGGGSDTQYF.

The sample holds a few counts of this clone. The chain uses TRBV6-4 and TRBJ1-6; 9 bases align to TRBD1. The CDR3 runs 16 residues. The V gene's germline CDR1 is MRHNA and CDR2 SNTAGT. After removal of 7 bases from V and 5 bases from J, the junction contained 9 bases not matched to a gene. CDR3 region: CASTPDRGPDNSPLHF. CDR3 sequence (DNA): TGTGCCAGCACTCCGGACAGGGGCCCGGATAATTCACCCCTCCACTTT.

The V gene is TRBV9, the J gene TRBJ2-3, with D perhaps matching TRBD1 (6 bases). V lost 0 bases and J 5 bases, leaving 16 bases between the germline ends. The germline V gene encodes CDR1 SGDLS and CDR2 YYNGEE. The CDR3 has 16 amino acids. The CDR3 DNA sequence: TGTGCCAGCAGCGTAGGGACAGACTCACGTGGAGATACGCAGTATTTT. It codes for CASSVGTDSRGDTQYF. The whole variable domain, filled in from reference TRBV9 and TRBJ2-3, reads DSGVTQTPKHLITATGQRVTLRCSPRSGDLSVYWYQQSLDQGLQFLIQYYNGEERAKGNILERFSAQQFPDLHSELNLSSLELGDSALYFCASSVGTDSRGDTQYFGPGTRLTVL.

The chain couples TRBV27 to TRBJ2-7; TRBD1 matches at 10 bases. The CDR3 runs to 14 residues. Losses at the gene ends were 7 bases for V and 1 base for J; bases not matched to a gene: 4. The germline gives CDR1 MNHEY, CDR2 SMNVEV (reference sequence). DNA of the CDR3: TGTGCCAGCACCCGGACAGGGGGATCCTACGAGCAGTACTTC. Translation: CASTRTGGSYEQYF.

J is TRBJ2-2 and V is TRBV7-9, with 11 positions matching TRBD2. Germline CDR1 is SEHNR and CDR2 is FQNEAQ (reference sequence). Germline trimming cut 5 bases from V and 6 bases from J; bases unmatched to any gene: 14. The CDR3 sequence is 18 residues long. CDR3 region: CASSPATSGATWAGELFF. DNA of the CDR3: TGTGCCAGCAGCCCTGCGACTAGCGGGGCGACTTGGGCCGGGGAGCTGTTTTTT.

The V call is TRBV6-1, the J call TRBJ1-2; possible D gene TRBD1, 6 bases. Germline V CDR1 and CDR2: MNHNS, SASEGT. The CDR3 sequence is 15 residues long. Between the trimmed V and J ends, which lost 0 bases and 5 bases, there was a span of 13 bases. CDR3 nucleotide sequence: TGTGCCAGCAGTGAAGCGTGGGGGCAGGTATATGGCTACACCTTC. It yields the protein CASSEAWGQVYGYTF.

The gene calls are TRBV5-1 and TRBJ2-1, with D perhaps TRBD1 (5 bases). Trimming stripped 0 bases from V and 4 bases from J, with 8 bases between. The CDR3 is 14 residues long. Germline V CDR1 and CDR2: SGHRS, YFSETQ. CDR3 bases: TGCGCCAGCAGCTTGGTGGGGCAGTACAATGAGCAGTTCTTC. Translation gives CASSLVGQYNEQFF.

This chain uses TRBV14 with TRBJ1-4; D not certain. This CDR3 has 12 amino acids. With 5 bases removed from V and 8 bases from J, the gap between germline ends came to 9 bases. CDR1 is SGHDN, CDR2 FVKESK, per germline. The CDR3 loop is CASSTAGEKLFF. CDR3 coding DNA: TGTGCCAGCAGCACAGCTGGGGAAAAACTGTTTTTT.